The clone carrying this T cell receptor (beta chain) has ten or more counts. Its cognate antigen is unknown. The assay ran at deep level. TCRdb's table, derived via immunoSEQ multiplex PCR, lists solely in-frame clones and lacks some. The table has 300,000 to 400,000 clones, 80% to 90% seen once; the top ten hold 15% to 20%. The sample is drawn from a study of shared clonotypes between healthy human individuals. Whole-study findings and limits: Larger estimated richness was generally recorded for naive subsets relative to memory subsets. Naive CD4 clonotype sharing across several donors was around 5.5%.

CD8 memory was a combination that joined CD45RO+ cells with CCR7-negative CD45RA+ TemRA cells. This receptor was obtained from a man aged 18 to 35 in good health. Sequencing used memory CD8+ T cells sorted from blood. Indicated subset: CD45RO+ cells pooled with CCR7-negative TemRA cells.

Written as DNA, the CDR3 is TGCAGCGCCGGGACCGCCGAGCAGTACTTC. Protein: CSAGTAEQYF. This chain connects TRBV20-1 to TRBJ2-7; either TRBD1 or TRBD2 may fit D (5 bases each). The V gene's germline CDR1 is DFQATT and CDR2 SNEGSKA (reference sequence). The CDR3 runs to 10 residues.